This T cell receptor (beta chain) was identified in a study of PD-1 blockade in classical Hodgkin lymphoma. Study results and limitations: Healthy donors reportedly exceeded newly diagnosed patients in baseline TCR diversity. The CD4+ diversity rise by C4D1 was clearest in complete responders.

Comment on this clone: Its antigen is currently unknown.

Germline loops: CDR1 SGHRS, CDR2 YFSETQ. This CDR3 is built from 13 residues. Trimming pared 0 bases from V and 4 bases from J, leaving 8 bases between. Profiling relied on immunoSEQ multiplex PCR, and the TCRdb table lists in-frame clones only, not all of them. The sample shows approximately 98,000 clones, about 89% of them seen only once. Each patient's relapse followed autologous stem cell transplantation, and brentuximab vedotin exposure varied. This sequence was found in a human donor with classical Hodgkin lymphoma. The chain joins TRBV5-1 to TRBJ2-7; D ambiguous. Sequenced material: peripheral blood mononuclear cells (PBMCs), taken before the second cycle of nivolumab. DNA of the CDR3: TGCGCCAGCAGCTTGGAGAACCCTTACGAGCAGTACTTC. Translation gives CASSLENPYEQYF.